This TCR beta chain was identified in a study of blood T cell repertoires in COVID-19. Across the study: COVID-19 samples, acute and convalescent, were from the United States, Italy and Spain. From T cells, B-cell-depleted T cells, or PBMCs came the material, which was cDNA or gDNA.

Trimming took 2 bases from V and 7 from J; bases not matched to a gene: 3. CDR1 is GTSNPN and CDR2 is SVGIG in the germline V gene (reference sequence). The CDR3 contains 12 residues. Methods used by the authors: Amplification of reference gene primers provided the estimated nucleated cell counts. Clones were read by immunoSEQ multiplex PCR, and TCRdb kept only the in-frame ones, dropping some. That table is the source of V, J and clone size, and D and trimming were worked out from the DNA. The table lists 380,000 or so clones, 81% of them singletons. The clonotype was recovered from a human donor with acute or convalescent COVID-19. The donor label of this sample is uncertain. The sequenced material came from peripheral blood. The V and J genes are TRBV30 and TRBJ1-1; 8 nucleotides agree with TRBD1. The CDR3 here is CAWSRQGFEAFF. CDR3 in DNA: TGTGCCTGGAGTAGACAGGGGTTTGAAGCTTTCTTT. Full variable domain (rest looked up from reference TRBV30 and TRBJ1-1): SQTIHQWPATLVQPVGSPLSLECTVEGTSNPNLYWYRQAAGRGLQLLFYSVGIGQISSEVPQNLSASRPQDRQFILSSKKLLLSDSGFYLCAWSRQGFEAFFGQGTRLTVV.